This T cell receptor (beta chain) appears in the sequencing data of a study of cytomegalovirus exposure and HLA in healthy donors (dated by TCRdb to the late 2010s). Regarding the study in general: In an earlier analysis of some 550 of the donors, under 300 Gb of sequence data and 100 million or so unique TCR beta sequences from roughly 180 million T cells were reported. Alongside the repertoire data, information on donor age, sex, ethnicity and CMV serostatus was compiled. The T cell repertoires of 670 or so subjects were profiled by immunosequencing and related to cytomegalovirus serostatus. A separate validation cohort of more than 100 different subjects was used in addition to the 666-subject first cohort. An earlier analysis of approximately 640 of the donors applied high-throughput TCR beta sequencing to assess whether each TCR beta V gene segment acted as functional or pseudogenic. Roughly 5 DR-DQ haplotypes were handled as single units for association and clustering because linkage in the cohort was strong. In a later genetic analysis, genome-wide SNP genotypes for about 55% of the roughly 700 donors were used, and that subset was treated as a discovery cohort. HLA typing included class I and class II loci at four-digit resolution. An early release that covered more than 550 HLA-typed donors contained approximately 300 gigabases of sequencing data and tens of millions of unique TCR sequences. The later analysis used no new phenotypic data to find candidate immune exposures, relying instead on TCR beta sequences and their occurrence across donors. A later analysis re-analyzed previously published TCR beta repertoires from about 600 donors and added high-resolution HLA genotyping to study TCR occurrence patterns. Typing coverage differed by locus: A, B, C, DRB1 and DQB1 were typed in about 629-640 donors, DQA1 in about 560, DPA1 in 600 to 610, and DPB1 in around 490. The aim of the study was to test whether cataloging public T cell receptors could identify signatures of past pathogen exposure. Of the 350 to 400 genotyped donors, 81% fell in the genetic ancestry cluster associated with self-reported Caucasian donors. Among 398 genotyped donors of the cohort, an average of approximately 230,000 unique TCR beta nucleotide sequences were sequenced per donor, roughly 20% of them non-productive. The study combined high-throughput TCR immunosequencing, statistical association of individual TCRs with disease status, and machine learning to predict cytomegalovirus infection status. Every repertoire in the discovery cohort had been generated on one and the same sequencing platform. What the authors observed across the whole study: The cohort was sequenced for TCR beta chains only, and without alpha or paired-chain data the features that could be detected were limited. Compared with the roughly 710-donor mean, donors in an Asian-associated ancestry cluster had fewer N-insertions in productive TCRs, according to a later genetic analysis. The authors suggested that the approach could potentially be generalized to other disease states and immunological phenotypes. In the study, roughly 160 TCR beta chains were listed as associated with cytomegalovirus. In a later analysis, most CMV-associated TCR beta chains were found to appear HLA-restricted, with HLA associations seemingly driven largely by CMV exposure. When HLA alleles, especially DR and DQ, strongly co-occurred, TCR associations were difficult to assign to individual alleles. A further reported finding was that TCR beta sequences accurately predicted the HLA-A and HLA-B alleles for most subjects in the first cohort. Broadly in line with IMGT annotations, most TCR beta V segments showed up in productive rearrangements about 87% or about 30% of the time in an earlier analysis of several hundred of the donors. A group of highly shared sequence variants was considered likely to be a technical artifact of the sequencing pipeline. In a later genetic analysis, a missense DCLRE1C variant was associated with V-gene and J-gene trimming of TCR beta chains, and the association was replicated in an independent cohort. In a later analysis, HLA-associated TCR beta chains showed more clonal expansion and lower generation probabilities than non-associated chains that were equally common. Roughly uniform sequencing depth across donors was assumed in presence/absence analyses, although this assumption may not hold. A later analysis associated 15,000 to 20,000 TCR beta sequences with specific HLA alleles at a false discovery rate of 0.05. According to a later analysis, parvovirus B19, influenza, CMV and Epstein-Barr virus appeared linked to several top co-occurrence clusters. Immune exposure information for the cohort was limited to CMV serostatus. Because some donors lacked HLA typing at each locus, the association tests relied only on the typed subset. The classifier was reported to diagnose cytomegalovirus status with high specificity and sensitivity in both the original cohort and the validation cohort. Because counts were too low, around 17 rarely observed V segments, including chromosome 9 orphons, were left out of the earlier analysis of a few hundred of the donors. Most TCR sequences were seen in very few donors, while some public TCRs were found in many individuals. A later analysis found that TCR association rates varied across HLA loci, with DRB1 alleles showing the most associated TCRs and HLA-C alleles the fewest. In vitro tests confirmed that a few of the cytomegalovirus-associated TCR beta chains recognize cytomegalovirus antigens. Linkage disequilibrium might explain the correlated functional status among segregating V segments, but an unknown experimental factor could not be ruled out.

The cohort comprised fewer than 700 healthy bone marrow donors. Cohort members were all nominally healthy when sampled, although unrecorded immune exposures were likely present. The donor was CMV seronegative and belonged to the group of more than 300 seronegative cohort members. Every donor gave a peripheral blood sample, and the peripheral blood mononuclear cells from that sample were used for TCR beta sequencing. Genomic DNA extraction from the blood cell samples was performed with the Qiagen DNeasy Blood Extraction Kit. This clone turned up a few times. The clone's antigen remains unknown. Base qualities were left out, and no much larger clone turns up one base away. Library creation used the immunoSEQ multiplex PCR assay. The multiplex PCR relied on a mix of 60 forward primers for TCR Vbeta segments and 13 reverse primers for TCR Jbeta segments. The CDR3 region of rearranged TCR beta genes was amplified from genomic DNA by a multiplex PCR assay. The amplified TCR beta libraries were sequenced on the Illumina HiSeq System as 87-base-pair reads. In the source study's methods: A later analysis tallied around 80 million unique TCR beta chains across the 666 repertoires, and about 12 million of those chains were shared by two or more donors. Raw reads were error-corrected and collapsed into unique sequences with a nearest-neighbor algorithm that merged closely related sequences to remove PCR and sequencing errors. CDR3 sequences were aligned to IMGT reference sequences to assign V, D and J gene segments. Each retained sequence needed at least a six-nucleotide match to both a V gene segment and a J gene segment. Rearrangements were called productive when the CDR3 lacked stop codons and stayed in frame with V and J; all others were non-productive. Following IMGT convention, CDR3 was defined as the stretch from the second conserved V-encoded cysteine up to the conserved J-encoded phenylalanine. Sequences without an unambiguous match to a single V gene segment were excluded from the earlier analysis of 450 to 650 of the donors. An earlier analysis of 550 to 650 of the donors classified V segments as functional when productive rearrangements were above 56.7% and as segregating when the standard deviation between donors was above 5%. A statistical classification framework was built to diagnose cytomegalovirus status from the catalog of TCR beta chain sequences. A later analysis assigned V and J genes by comparing TCR nucleotide sequences with IMGT/GENE-DB human TR gene sequences. In a later analysis, CDR3 sequences and most-parsimonious VDJ recombination scenarios were assigned using the TCRdist pipeline. In a later analysis, each TCR beta chain was defined by its CDR3 amino acid sequence together with its V-gene family, and reads without a unique V-gene family were excluded. As a way to deal with suspected cross-contamination and a sequencing artifact, a later analysis dropped hundreds of nucleotide sequences that were highly shared and had low generation probability. A later analysis calculated a clonal expansion index for each public chain from normalized within-repertoire ranks of inferred template counts. Generation probabilities in a later analysis came from a VDJ recombination model fitted to out-of-frame rearrangements, and those results were checked against IGoR. Hypergeometric tests were used in a later analysis to score TCR-TCR, TCR-HLA and TCR-CMV co-occurrence, with a repertoire-size bias correction applied to the TCR pairs. False discovery rates were estimated in a later analysis by permuting HLA or CMV assignments 20 times. In a later analysis, co-occurring TCRs were grouped using DBSCAN, and TCRdist sequence similarity was added for clustering within HLA-allele-positive subsets. For co-occurrence clustering, repertoires with fewer than 30,000 or more than 120,000 public chains were excluded, along with five repertoires with anomalous nucleotide sharing. TCRdb limited this immuneACCESS table to in-frame rearrangements with V and J called. A share of clones is missing; checked studies link under half to unresolved V genes, and the rest is unexplained. D and trimming were read from the DNA, whereas the V and J calls and clone size are those reported in that table. This sample lists under 250,000 clones; around 77% were detected once. The top ten hold less than 3% of the sample.

The sample was PBMCs. The receptor comes from a young woman in good health and CMV-seronegative.

CDR3 sequence: CASTREVRYGYTF. The bases are TGCGCCAGCACTCGCGAGGTTAGATATGGCTACACCTTC. The rearranged chain carries TRBV10-2 and TRBJ1-2; a confident D gene designation cannot be given. Spanning cysteine to phenylalanine, the CDR3 consists of 13 amino acids. Kept here is only the CDR3 DNA, which spans 39 bases and is read in frame from base 1. The trim is 7 bases for V and 5 bases for J, with a gap of 14 bases between the germline ends. The CDR1 and CDR2 encoded by the germline V gene are WSHSY and SAAADI.